Shown below are 11 T cell receptor beta chains from a single sample sequenced in a study of response to subunit inactivated influenza vaccine. TCRdb re-analysed the RT-PCR reads in MiXCR, keeping a single row per CDR3 protein. Of hundreds of thousands of distinct CDR3 sequences listed, approximately 17% were seen once; the top ten hold about a tenth. The starting material was PBMCs from blood, obtained 4 to 6 days after vaccination. The receptors originated from a man aged 50 to 60 who received an inactivated influenza vaccine.

In this sample, this clonotype turned up many times. The chain employs TRBV12-3 or TRBV12-4 and TRBJ2-7, with TRBD1 identical over 7 bases. Unmatched junction bases numbered 18, after V lost 5 bases and J lost 2 bases. The CDR3 sequence is 18 residues long. The CDR3 DNA follows: TGTGCCAGCAGTCCCCTAGATTTTAGACAGGGACCTCCCTACGAGCAGTACTTC. Its translation is CASSPLDFRQGPPYEQYF.

The chain combines TRBV5-6 with TRBJ2-2; 9 bases match TRBD1. CDR1 is SGHDT and CDR2 is YYEEEE in the germline V gene. The CDR3 totals 16 residues. The V segment lost 4 bases and the J segment 0 bases; nucleotides outside the gene matches: 4. In nucleotides, the CDR3 is TGTGCCAGCAGCCTTACAGGGGGCGCGAACACCGGGGAGCTGTTTTTT. It yields the protein CASSLTGGANTGELFF.

This clonotype was observed a handful of times. The genes are TRBV6-1 and TRBJ2-7; D is unclear. The length of the CDR3 is 16 residues. V was trimmed by 6 bases and J by 6 bases, leaving 24 bases between them. Germline-derived CDR1 and CDR2 are MNHNS and SASEGT. In DNA, the CDR3 is TGTGCCAGCAGCTCCGCTCCTAACGCGTACCCAGCCGAGCAGTACTTC. Its protein product is CASSSAPNAYPAEQYF.

There are a few counts of this clonotype. This chain uses TRBV6-1 with TRBJ2-5; D call uncertain. Germline V gene data show CDR1 as MNHNS and CDR2 as SASEGT. The CDR3 consists of 13 residues. The V gene lost 8 bases and the J gene lost 1 base, with 11 bases spanning the gap. CDR3 coding DNA: TGTGCCAGCGGGGTAATGGTCCAAGAGACCCAGTACTTC. Protein sequence: CASGVMVQETQYF.

This clonotype was found a few times. This sequence joins TRBV6-5 and TRBJ2-1; 7 bases map to TRBD2. Germline V gene data show CDR1 as MNHEY and CDR2 as SVGAGI. The trim removed 0 bases at V and 2 bases at J, leaving 4 bases unmatched. The CDR3 runs to 16 residues. The CDR3 is CASSYSTSVTYNEQFF. The CDR3 DNA is TGTGCCAGCAGTTACTCTACTAGCGTCACCTACAATGAGCAGTTCTTC.

J is TRBJ2-7 and V is TRBV7-2; 8 nucleotides agree with TRBD1. The V gene's germline CDR1 is SGHTA and CDR2 FQGNSA. The CDR3 contains 15 residues. With V trimmed by 4 bases and J by 3 bases, 8 bases remained unmatched. CDR3 sequence: CASSSVGTGYYEQYF. CDR3 DNA: TGTGCCAGCAGCTCGGTTGGGACAGGTTACTACGAGCAGTACTTC.

This rearrangement joins TRBV6-2 or TRBV6-3 to TRBJ2-5; a possible D gene is TRBD1 (5 bases). The CDR3 is 15 amino acids. The V end lost 5 bases, the J end lost 5 bases, and 18 bases lay between the germline ends. CDR1 and CDR2 (germline): MNHEY, SVGEGT. The CDR3 DNA follows: TGTGCCAGCAGTGTAAACAGGAACTTCGCGGAGACCCAGTACTTC. Its translation is CASSVNRNFAETQYF.

This clonotype was observed a few times. The genes are TRBV5-1 and TRBJ2-5, with D tentatively TRBD1 (6 bases). CDR3 length: 15 residues. With 1 base removed from V and 4 bases from J, the gap between germline ends came to 14 bases. Germline V gene sequence: CDR1 SGHRS, CDR2 YFSETQ. CDR3 sequence: CASSLTGIFAETQYF. Written as DNA, the CDR3 is TGCGCCAGCAGCTTGACAGGGATATTTGCAGAGACCCAGTACTTC.

J is TRBJ2-2 and V is TRBV7-4; D is possibly TRBD2 (5 bases). The CDR3 has 16 amino acids. Trimming removed 5 bases at V and 4 bases at J, with 17 bases between. Germline-derived CDR1 and CDR2 are SGHVT and SQSDAQ. The CDR3, as DNA: TGTGCCAGCAGCCCTACTGGGAGCTCGGGCACCGGGGAGCTGTTTTTT. Its translation is CASSPTGSSGTGELFF.

In this sample, this clonotype turned up a few times. V usage is TRBV4-3 and J usage is TRBJ1-3, with D unclear. CDR1 LGHNA and CDR2 YSLEER come from the germline V gene. There are 13 residues in the CDR3. Trimming left V 3 bases short and J 10 bases short, with 13 bases between. The CDR3: CASSQATTGTIYF. CDR3 coding DNA: TGCGCCAGCAGCCAGGCGACCACTGGGACCATATATTTT.

The chain recombines TRBV11-2 with TRBJ2-3; 8 bases align to TRBD2. The trim removed 2 bases at V and 2 bases at J, leaving 9 bases unmatched. CDR1 and CDR2 from the germline V gene are SGHAT and FQNNGV. The CDR3 sequence is 17 residues long. Written as DNA, the CDR3 is TGTGCCAGCAGCTTAAGCCGGCGGGGGGCCAACACAGATACGCAGTATTTT. It encodes CASSLSRRGANTDTQYF.